This is a list of T cell receptor beta chains from one sample in a study of OX40 agonist ivuxolimab in advanced cancers. TCRdb's table, derived via immunoSEQ multiplex PCR, lists solely in-frame clones and lacks some. The sample comprises tens of thousands of clones, approximately 90% of which are singletons, and 0.44% rests with the top ten. The sequencing here drew on CD4+ or CD8+ T cells sorted from blood, taken in a trial of the OX40 agonist ivuxolimab. The receptors here all came from an adult with an advanced solid tumor such as melanoma, head and neck, liver or kidney cancer. CDR3s include the opening cysteine and the closing phenylalanine or tryptophan. The D gene is left open where the match is weak. Where a row states a size, it is once, few, many or the class of an expanded clone; other rows omit it.

>TRBJ2-1|TRBV11-3|-|TRBD2
CASSPRGVAGASEQFF
TGTGCCAGCAGCCCCCGGGGGGTAGCGGGAGCTAGTGAGCAGTTCTTC
>TRBJ2-5|TRBV4-3|-|-
CASSLQGGETQYF
TGCGCCAGCAGCCTGCAAGGTGGAGAGACCCAGTACTTC
>TRBJ2-1|TRBV7-9|few|TRBD1
CASSFPTGGAGEQFF
TGTGCCAGCAGCTTTCCGACAGGGGGCGCGGGGGAGCAGTTCTTC
>TRBJ2-3|TRBV4-1|-|-
CASSQDKAAIVDTQYF
TGCGCCAGCAGCCAAGATAAGGCGGCAATAGTAGATACGCAGTATTTT
>TRBJ2-2|TRBV18|-|-
CASSSSGQVSTGELFF
TGTGCCAGCTCATCCTCGGGGCAGGTCTCCACCGGGGAGCTGTTTTTT
>TRBJ2-7|TRBV6-6|once|TRBD1
CASSYGQGSYEQYF
TGTGCCAGCAGCTATGGACAGGGTTCCTACGAGCAGTACTTC
>TRBJ2-7|TRBV5-1|-|-
CASSWDTRRGEQYF
TGCGCCAGCAGCTGGGACACGCGACGGGGGGAGCAGTACTTC
>TRBJ1-1|TRBV5-1|-|TRBD1
CASSGDRVNTEAFF
TGCGCCAGCAGCGGGGACAGGGTGAACACTGAAGCTTTCTTT
>TRBJ1-1|TRBV11-3|-|-
CASRHLNNNTEAFF
TGTGCCAGCAGACACCTAAACAATAACACTGAAGCTTTCTTT
>TRBJ2-5|TRBV7-2|-|-
CASSVGTEPGTQYF
TGTGCCAGCAGCGTTGGGACCGAACCGGGGACCCAGTACTTC
>TRBJ2-1|TRBV5-1|-|TRBD2
CASTRSVGGPLTEQFF
TGCGCCAGCACCCGGTCCGTGGGAGGGCCCCTGACTGAGCAGTTCTTC
>TRBJ2-1|TRBV10-2|-|TRBD2
CASRLAAYNEQFF
TGCGCCAGCCGACTAGCGGCTTACAATGAGCAGTTCTTC
>TRBJ2-2|TRBV5-8|-|TRBD2
CASSFYSGRNTGELFF
TGTGCCAGCAGCTTCTATAGCGGGAGAAACACCGGGGAGCTGTTTTTT
>TRBJ2-7|TRBV19|-|TRBD1
CASSYRGQGFYEQYF
TGTGCCAGTAGTTACCGAGGACAGGGCTTCTACGAGCAGTACTTC
>TRBJ1-3|TRBV11-3|-|-
CASSVRTFPGNTIYF
TGTGCCAGCAGCGTTCGGACATTCCCTGGAAACACCATATATTTT